This T cell receptor (beta chain) was captured by sequencing in a study of OX40 agonist ivuxolimab in advanced cancers. At the level of the study: The mean age was roughly 60 years, ranging from about 20 to 90, with 82.7% of participants male.

Only one count was recorded for this clone. The method was immunoSEQ multiplex PCR; TCRdb's version includes in-frame clones alone and lacks a portion of them. The table includes about 71,000 clones, 91% detected once. Trimming cost V 1 base and J 4 bases; bases outside gene matches: 11. CDR3 length: 18 residues. The source material was CD4+ or CD8+ T cells sorted from blood, sampled in a trial of the OX40 agonist ivuxolimab. The sequence derives from an adult with an advanced solid tumor such as melanoma, head and neck, liver or kidney cancer. V and J are TRBV23-1 and TRBJ1-5; 9 bases align to TRBD1. TRBV23-1 is noted as an ORF with a role that remains uncertain. The CDR3 region is CASSQCRRTGARNQPQHF. In DNA, the CDR3 is TGCGCCAGCAGTCAATGTAGGAGGACAGGGGCTAGAAATCAGCCCCAGCATTTT.